Listed here are 13 T cell receptor beta chains from one sample, sequenced in a study of cytomegalovirus exposure and HLA in healthy donors. Method: immunoSEQ multiplex PCR; TCRdb's copy keeps in-frame clones and lacks some. Among hundreds of thousands of clones, over 75% were seen once, and the ten largest hold 12%. The sequenced sample was PBMCs. All receptors come from a man in his late teens or twenties in good health and CMV-seropositive.

The V and J genes are TRBV5-1 and TRBJ1-2; D not certain. The germline V gene has CDR1 SGHRS and CDR2 YFSETQ. The length of the CDR3 is 13 residues. V was shortened by 2 bases and J by 4 bases, with 9 bases between the two germline ends. CDR3 nucleotides: TGCGCCAGCAGCTTAGCGGACCCCTATGGCTACACCTTC. It encodes CASSLADPYGYTF.

This rearrangement joins TRBV27 to TRBJ2-3; D remains unclear. V was cut by 7 bases and J by 2 bases, with 16 bases left in between. CDR1 MNHEY and CDR2 SMNVEV come from the germline V gene (reference sequence). This CDR3 region has 15 residues. CDR3 bases: TGTGCCAGCACCAACACGGCCCTCTTCACAGATACGCAGTATTTT. Protein product: CASTNTALFTDTQYF.

This clone was observed a handful of times. The DNA for the CDR3 is TGCGCCAGCAGCCAACCTCGGACAGGGACCGGGGAGCTGTTTTTT. Translation: CASSQPRTGTGELFF. The chain recombines TRBV4-1 with TRBJ2-2; TRBD1 agrees at 8 bases. The CDR3 loop spans 15 amino acids. V lost 2 bases and J lost 5; bases outside the gene matches: 4. Germline V lookup: CDR1 MGHRA, CDR2 YSYEKL.

The chain combines TRBV5-1 with TRBJ1-5; D call uncertain. V gave up 1 base and J gave up 5 bases, with 7 bases separating them. This CDR3 is 13 amino acids long. CDR1 is SGHRS and CDR2 is YFSETQ in the germline V gene. The CDR3 region is CASSLMGDQPQHF. The CDR3 nucleotides read TGCGCCAGCAGCTTGATGGGAGATCAGCCCCAGCATTTT.

CDR3 in amino acids: CASSQGLPPYNEQFF. In DNA form, the CDR3 reads TGCGCCAGCAGCCAGGGACTACCTCCCTACAATGAGCAGTTCTTC. This chain joins TRBV5-1 and TRBJ2-1, with 7 nucleotides matching TRBD2. Germline values: CDR1 SGHRS, CDR2 YFSETQ. The CDR3 spans 15 residues. Losses at the gene ends were 4 bases for V and 2 bases for J; bases not matched to a gene: 6. The entire variable domain, with the rest obtained from reference TRBV5-1 and TRBJ2-1, is as follows: KAGVTQTPRYLIKTRGQQVTLSCSPISGHRSVSWYQQTPGQGLQFLFEYFSETQRNKGNFPGRFSGRQFSNSRSEMNVSTLELGDSALYLCASSQGLPPYNEQFFGPGTRLTVL.

This sequence joins TRBV5-1 and TRBJ1-1; 7 bases are shared with TRBD1. The J segment lost 5 bases and the V segment lost 2 bases, leaving 6 bases of the junction unmatched. CDR3 length: 14 residues. Germline CDR1 reads SGHRS; CDR2 reads YFSETQ. CDR3 loop: CASSFGTEGTEAFF. In nucleotides, the CDR3 is TGCGCCAGCAGCTTTGGGACAGAGGGGACTGAAGCTTTCTTT.

This chain links TRBV4-3 with TRBJ2-1; D is unclear. The germline V gene encodes CDR1 LGHNA and CDR2 YSLEER. The V gene lost 5 bases and the J gene lost 0 bases, with 14 bases spanning the gap. There are 16 residues in the CDR3. The CDR3 here is CASSSRSQSSYNEQFF. The CDR3 DNA follows: TGCGCCAGCAGCAGCCGGTCCCAGAGCTCCTACAATGAGCAGTTCTTC.

The chain is built from TRBV20-1 and TRBJ2-5; TRBD1 is a possible D gene (6 bases). Deletions cut 4 bases from V and 5 bases from J, with 8 bases between. The CDR3 spans 11 residues. The germline gives CDR1 DFQATT, CDR2 SNEGSKA (reference sequence). As DNA, the CDR3 is TGCAGTGCTAAACAGGGTGAGACCCAGTACTTC. This codes for CSAKQGETQYF.

The J gene is TRBJ1-5, the V gene TRBV27, with TRBD1 matching over 8 bases. Germline CDR1 MNHEY, CDR2 SMNVEV (reference sequence). The V segment lost 6 bases and the J segment 0 bases; nucleotides outside the gene matches: 7. CDR3 size: 16 residues. The CDR3 nucleotides are TGTGCCAGCAGGGGACAGGCCCTTTATAGCAATCAGCCCCAGCATTTT. Translating it yields CASRGQALYSNQPQHF.

Written as DNA, the CDR3 is TGTGCCAGCAAGGAGGGAGGGCCGAACGAGCAGTACTTC. This translates into CASKEGGPNEQYF. V is TRBV2 and J is TRBJ2-7, with 7 bases that match TRBD2. Germline CDR1 reads SNHLY; CDR2 reads FYNNEI. The V and J ends lost 7 bases and 5 bases, in that order; junction bases with no gene match: 8. The CDR3 length is 13 residues.

The chain joins TRBV27 to TRBJ1-3, with 9 bases lining up with TRBD1. There are 16 residues in the CDR3. V was clipped by 4 bases and J by 1 base; unmatched bases: 5. Germline V gives CDR1 MNHEY, CDR2 SMNVEV (reference sequence). The CDR3, as DNA: TGTGCCAGCAGTTCCGGACAGGGGTTTTCTGGAAACACCATATATTTT. Protein sequence: CASSSGQGFSGNTIYF.

The rearrangement links TRBV15 to TRBJ2-6; 10 bases fit TRBD1. This CDR3 is built from 19 residues. Germline CDR1 reads LNHNV; CDR2 reads YYDKDF (reference sequence). Germline trimming cut 1 base from V and 0 bases from J; bases unmatched to any gene: 6. The DNA of the CDR3 is TGTGCCACCAGCAGAGCCGGGACAGGGGCGGCCTCTGGGGCCAACGTCCTGACTTTC. As protein: CATSRAGTGAASGANVLTF.

The chain joins TRBV27 to TRBJ1-2, with D possibly being TRBD1 (6 bases). The CDR3 consists of 12 residues. CDR1 is MNHEY and CDR2 is SMNVEV in the germline V gene (reference sequence). V lost 6 bases to trimming and J lost 7 bases, with 12 bases between them. CDR3 coding DNA: TGTGCCAGCAGGTCAGGGGTGGGTGGCTACACCTTC. Translating gives CASRSGVGGYTF.